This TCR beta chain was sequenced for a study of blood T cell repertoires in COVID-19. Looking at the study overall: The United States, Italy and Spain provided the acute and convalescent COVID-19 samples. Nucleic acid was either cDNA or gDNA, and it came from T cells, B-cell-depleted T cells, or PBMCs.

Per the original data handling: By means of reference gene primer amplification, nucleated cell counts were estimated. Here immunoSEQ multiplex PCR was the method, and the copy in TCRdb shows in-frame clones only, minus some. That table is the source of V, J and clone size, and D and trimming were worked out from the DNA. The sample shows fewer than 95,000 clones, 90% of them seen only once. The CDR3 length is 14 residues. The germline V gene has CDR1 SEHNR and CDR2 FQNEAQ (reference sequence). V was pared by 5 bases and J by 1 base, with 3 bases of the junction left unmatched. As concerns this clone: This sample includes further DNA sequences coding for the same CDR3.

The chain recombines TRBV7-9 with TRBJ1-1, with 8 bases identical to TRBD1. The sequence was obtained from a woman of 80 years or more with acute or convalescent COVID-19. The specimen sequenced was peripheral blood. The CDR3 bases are TGTGCCAGCAGCCTAGGACAGGGGAACACTGAAGCTTTCTTT. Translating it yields CASSLGQGNTEAFF. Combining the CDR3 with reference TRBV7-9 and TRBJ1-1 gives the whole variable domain DTGVSQNPRHKITKRGQNVTFRCDPISEHNRLYWYRQTLGQGPEFLTYFQNEAQLEKSRLLSDRFSAERPKGSFSTLEIQRTEQGDSAMYLCASSLGQGNTEAFFGQGTRLTVV.